This T cell receptor (beta chain) was sequenced during a study of vaccination and CD4 T cells after COVID-19. Study-level information: The convalescents included six males and four females, and among them two were Hispanic while seven were Caucasian. Sampling after COVID took place at a median of about 98 days (range 35 to 161) following diagnosis.

The treatment: roughly 11-day PBMC culture with coronavirus spike peptide pools or control peptides (ViraFEST assay). In regard to this clonotype: No antigen is known for it.

V lost 0 bases and J 2 bases, leaving 9 bases between the germline ends. The CDR3 has 15 residues. Cultured CD4+ T cell DNA underwent sequencing with the Oncomine TCR Beta short-read assay. In TCRdb, the PCR reads were re-called with MiXCR into one record per CDR3 protein. The sample lists about 15,000 distinct CDR3 sequences; 74% were seen once. V and J are TRBV23-1 and TRBJ2-3; D ambiguous. TRBV23-1 is an ORF for which the function is uncertain. The source of this sequence is a human donor who had recovered from COVID-19. The sequencing input was CD4+ T cells from blood, cultured in vitro. CDR3 sequence (DNA): TGCGCCAGCAGTCAATCTATATCACACACAGATACGCAGTATTTT. It translates to CASSQSISHTDTQYF.